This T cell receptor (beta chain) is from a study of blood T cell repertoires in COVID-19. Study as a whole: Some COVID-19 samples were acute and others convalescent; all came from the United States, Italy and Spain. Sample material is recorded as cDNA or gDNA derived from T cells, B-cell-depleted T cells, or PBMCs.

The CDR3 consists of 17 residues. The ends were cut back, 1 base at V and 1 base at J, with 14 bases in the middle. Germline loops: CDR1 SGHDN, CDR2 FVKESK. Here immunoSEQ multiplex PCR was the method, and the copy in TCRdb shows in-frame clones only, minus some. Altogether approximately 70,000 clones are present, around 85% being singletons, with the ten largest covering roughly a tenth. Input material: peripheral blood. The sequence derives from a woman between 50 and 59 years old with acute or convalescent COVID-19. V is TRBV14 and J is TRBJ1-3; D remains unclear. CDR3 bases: TGTGCCAGCAGCCAAGTGGCCGGAATAGCGTCTGGAAACACCATATATTTT. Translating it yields CASSQVAGIASGNTIYF.